Following are 11 T cell receptor beta chains from one sample sequenced in a study of T cells in Graves' hyperthyroidism and ophthalmopathy. Researchers amplified the TCR beta CDR3 regions from RNA transcripts. TCR CDR3 underwent first-round RT-PCR with the HTBI primer set. TCRdb analysed the multiplex PCR reads with MiXCR anew, one entry per CDR3 protein. The data hold 800,000 or so distinct CDR3 sequences, with over 35% observed a single time. The sequencing sample was made of blood. The source of these receptors is a man younger than 35 with Graves' hyperthyroidism.

This sequence joins TRBV20-1 and TRBJ2-7; TRBD1 or TRBD2 may be the D gene (5 bases each). The CDR3 is 13 amino acids. V lost 6 bases and J 6 bases, leaving 18 bases between the germline ends. Per the germline V gene, CDR1 is DFQATT and CDR2 is SNEGSKA (reference sequence). CDR3 amino acids: CSASGTPDREQYF. The CDR3 nucleotides read TGCAGTGCCTCGGGGACGCCGGACCGCGAGCAGTACTTC.

This clonotype was detected many times. This chain connects TRBV7-8 to TRBJ1-6; no clear D gene. Germline assignment: CDR1 SGHVS and CDR2 FQNEAQ. This CDR3 contains 16 residues. V dropped 1 base and J dropped 6 bases, with 13 bases sitting between them. CDR3 coding DNA: TGTGCCAGCAGCTTAGAAAGAGGAGGAGCTAATTCACCCCTCCACTTT. It specifies CASSLERGGANSPLHF.

This chain connects TRBV29-1 to TRBJ2-5; 7 bases are a match to TRBD1. V shed 8 bases and J 1 base; nucleotides not matched to a gene: 7. The CDR3 sequence is 13 residues long. CDR1 and CDR2 from the germline V gene are SQVTM and ANQGSEA. In nucleotides, the CDR3 is TGCAGCTCTATGGGACAGACCCAAGAGACCCAGTACTTC. It codes for CSSMGQTQETQYF. The entire variable domain, with the rest obtained from reference TRBV29-1 and TRBJ2-5, is as follows: SAVISQKPSRDICQRGTSLTIQCQVDSQVTMMFWYRQQPGQSLTLIATANQGSEATYESGFVIDKFPISRPNLTFSTLTVSNMSPEDSSIYLCSSMGQTQETQYFGPGTRLLVL.

The table lists this clonotype with a count of one. The CDR3 nucleotides are TGTGCCAGCAGAAATGGACTACGCTACGAGCAGTACTTC. This codes for CASRNGLRYEQYF. This sequence joins TRBV7-9 and TRBJ2-7; perhaps TRBD2 as D (6 bases). V lost 6 bases and J lost 3, with 12 bases in between. The length of the CDR3 is 13 residues. The V gene's germline CDR1 is SEHNR and CDR2 FQNEAQ (reference sequence).

The chain employs TRBV5-1 and TRBJ1-1, with 9 bases identical to TRBD1. Trimming took 0 bases from V and 4 from J; bases not matched to a gene: 4. Germline CDR1 SGHRS, CDR2 YFSETQ. CDR3 length: 15 amino acids. The CDR3 DNA reads as TGCGCCAGCAGCTTGGAGGGACAGGGAGGCACTGAAGCTTTCTTT. It specifies CASSLEGQGGTEAFF.

With regard to this clonotype: This could be a read error, since a much larger clone is one nucleotide away. The chain is built from TRBV7-2 and TRBJ1-1; D uncertain. The CDR3 spans 15 residues. V was cut by 4 bases and J by 4 bases, with 16 bases left in between. Per germline, CDR1 SGHTA and CDR2 FQGNSA. CDR3 protein: CASSSALGGTTEAFF. CDR3 DNA sequence: TGTGCCAGCAGCTCAGCGCTGGGAGGAACCACTGAAGCTTTCTTT.

V usage is TRBV10-3 and J usage is TRBJ2-5; 15 bases line up with TRBD2. CDR3 length: 15 residues. V was pared by 8 bases and J by 5 bases, with 6 bases of the junction left unmatched. Germline V CDR1 and CDR2: ENHRY, SYGVKD. Here the CDR3 DNA reads TGTGCCATCTCGGGGACTAGCGGGAGGACGGAGACCCAGTACTTC. Translation: CAISGTSGRTETQYF.

This clonotype was seen a few times. V gene TRBV12-3 or TRBV12-4 combines with J gene TRBJ2-5, with D perhaps TRBD2 (6 bases). Trimming pared 5 bases from V and 1 base from J, leaving 14 bases between. The CDR3 has 15 amino acids. CDR3 in amino acids: CASSLSSVGQETQYF. The DNA of the CDR3 is TGTGCCAGCAGTCTATCTAGCGTGGGCCAAGAGACCCAGTACTTC.

The genes are TRBV7-6 and TRBJ2-5, with TRBD2 matching 11 bases. Germline V gene data show CDR1 as SGHVS and CDR2 as FNYEAQ. The CDR3 is made up of 16 amino acids. V shed 7 bases and J 3 bases; nucleotides not matched to a gene: 10. CDR3: CASKKTGTSGKETQYF. The CDR3 nucleotides read TGTGCCAGCAAAAAAACGGGGACTAGCGGAAAAGAGACCCAGTACTTC.

This rearrangement joins TRBV24-1 to TRBJ2-2; 8 bases are shared with TRBD1. The CDR3 is 15 amino acids. Germline V gene lookup returns CDR1 KGHDR and CDR2 SFDVKD. The J segment lost 7 bases and the V segment lost 4 bases, leaving 7 bases of the junction unmatched. CDR3 in amino acids: CATSDPRDRIGELFF. The CDR3 DNA follows: TGTGCCACCAGTGACCCACGGGACAGGATCGGGGAGCTGTTTTTT.

The chain employs TRBV10-3 and TRBJ1-1, with a tentative D call TRBD1 (6 bases). In germline, CDR1 is ENHRY, CDR2 SYGVKD. The CDR3 loop spans 14 amino acids. V was pared by 10 bases and J by 4 bases, with 19 bases between. CDR3 coding DNA: TGTGCCAGCAGCACACCCCAGGGGACCACTGAAGCTTTCTTT. It encodes CASSTPQGTTEAFF.